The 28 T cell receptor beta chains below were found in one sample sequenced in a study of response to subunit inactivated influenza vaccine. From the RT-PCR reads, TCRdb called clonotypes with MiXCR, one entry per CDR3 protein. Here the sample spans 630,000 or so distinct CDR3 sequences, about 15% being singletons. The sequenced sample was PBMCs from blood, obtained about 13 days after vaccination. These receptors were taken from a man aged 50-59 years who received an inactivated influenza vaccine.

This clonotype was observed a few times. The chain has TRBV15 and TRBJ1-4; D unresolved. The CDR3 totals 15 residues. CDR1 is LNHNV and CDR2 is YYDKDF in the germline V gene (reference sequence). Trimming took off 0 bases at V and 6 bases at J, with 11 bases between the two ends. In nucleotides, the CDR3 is TGTGCCACCAGCAGAGATTACGCCCAGGATGAAAAACTGTTTTTT. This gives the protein CATSRDYAQDEKLFF.

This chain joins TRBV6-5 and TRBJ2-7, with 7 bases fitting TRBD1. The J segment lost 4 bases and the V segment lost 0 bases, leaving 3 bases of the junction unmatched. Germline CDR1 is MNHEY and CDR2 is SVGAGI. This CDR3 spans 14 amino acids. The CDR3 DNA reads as TGTGCCAGCAGTTACTCGACAGGGTGGTACGAGCAGTACTTC. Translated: CASSYSTGWYEQYF.

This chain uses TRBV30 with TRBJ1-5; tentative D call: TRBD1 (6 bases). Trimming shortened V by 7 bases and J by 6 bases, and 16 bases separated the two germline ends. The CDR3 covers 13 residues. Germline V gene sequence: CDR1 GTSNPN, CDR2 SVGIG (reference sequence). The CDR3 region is CASSAEGGQPQHF. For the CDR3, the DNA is TGTGCCTCCTCTGCGGAGGGGGGTCAGCCCCAGCATTTT. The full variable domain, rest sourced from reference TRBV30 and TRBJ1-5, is SQTIHQWPATLVQPVGSPLSLECTVEGTSNPNLYWYRQAAGRGLQLLFYSVGIGQISSEVPQNLSASRPQDRQFILSSKKLLLSDSGFYLCASSAEGGQPQHFGDGTRLSIL.

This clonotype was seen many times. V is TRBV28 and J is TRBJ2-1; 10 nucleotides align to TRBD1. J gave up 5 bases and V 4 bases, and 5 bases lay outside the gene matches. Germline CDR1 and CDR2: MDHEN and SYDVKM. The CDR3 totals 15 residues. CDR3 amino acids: CASSSGQGNDNEQFF. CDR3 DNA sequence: TGTGCCAGCAGTTCGGGACAGGGGAACGACAATGAGCAGTTCTTC.

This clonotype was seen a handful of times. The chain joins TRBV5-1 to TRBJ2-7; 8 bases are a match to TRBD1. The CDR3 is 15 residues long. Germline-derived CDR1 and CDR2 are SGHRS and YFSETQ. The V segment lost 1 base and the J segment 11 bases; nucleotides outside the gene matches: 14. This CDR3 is CASSLYGDRGQGKYF. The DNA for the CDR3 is TGCGCCAGCAGCTTGTATGGCGACAGGGGCCAAGGGAAGTACTTC.

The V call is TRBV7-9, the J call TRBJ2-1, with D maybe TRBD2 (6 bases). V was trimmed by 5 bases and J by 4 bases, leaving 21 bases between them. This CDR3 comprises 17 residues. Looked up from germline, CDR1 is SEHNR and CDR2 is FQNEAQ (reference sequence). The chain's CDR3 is CASSPTIGWEDYNEQFF. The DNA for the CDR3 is TGTGCCAGCAGCCCAACGATCGGCTGGGAGGATTACAATGAGCAGTTCTTC.

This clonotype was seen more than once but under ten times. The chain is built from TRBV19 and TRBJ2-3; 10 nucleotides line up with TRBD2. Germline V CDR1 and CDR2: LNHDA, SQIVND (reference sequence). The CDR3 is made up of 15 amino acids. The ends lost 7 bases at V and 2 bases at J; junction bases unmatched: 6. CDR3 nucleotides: TGTGCCAGTACCTCTAGCGGGGGTCACACAGATACGCAGTATTTT. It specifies CASTSSGGHTDTQYF.

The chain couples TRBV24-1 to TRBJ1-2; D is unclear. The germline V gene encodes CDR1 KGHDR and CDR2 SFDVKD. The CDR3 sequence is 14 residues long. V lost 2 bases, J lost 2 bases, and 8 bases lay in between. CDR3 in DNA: TGTGCCACCAGTGATTGGGGAGCGAACTATGGCTACACCTTC. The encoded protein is CATSDWGANYGYTF.

CDR3 residues: CASSEVAGSYGYTF. CDR3 sequence (DNA): TGTGCCAGCAGTGAAGTGGCAGGGAGCTATGGCTACACCTTC. The gene calls are TRBV6-1 and TRBJ1-2; weak D call: TRBD1 (5 bases). Germline values: CDR1 MNHNS, CDR2 SASEGT. CDR3 length equals 14 residues. Trimming took off 1 base at V and 4 bases at J, with 10 bases between the two ends.

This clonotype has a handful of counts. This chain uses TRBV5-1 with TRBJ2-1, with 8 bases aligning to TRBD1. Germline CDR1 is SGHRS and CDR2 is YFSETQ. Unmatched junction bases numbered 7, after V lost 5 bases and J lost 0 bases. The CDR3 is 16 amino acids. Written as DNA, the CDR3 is TGCGCCAGCAGGGGGACAGGCTTGAGCTCCTACAATGAGCAGTTCTTC. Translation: CASRGTGLSSYNEQFF.

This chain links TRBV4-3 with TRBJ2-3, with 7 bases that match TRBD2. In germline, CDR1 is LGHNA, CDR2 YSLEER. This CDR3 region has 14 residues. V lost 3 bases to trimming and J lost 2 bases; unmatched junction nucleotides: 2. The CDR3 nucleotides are TGCGCCAGCAGCCAGGGGGACTACACAGATACGCAGTATTTT. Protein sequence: CASSQGDYTDTQYF.

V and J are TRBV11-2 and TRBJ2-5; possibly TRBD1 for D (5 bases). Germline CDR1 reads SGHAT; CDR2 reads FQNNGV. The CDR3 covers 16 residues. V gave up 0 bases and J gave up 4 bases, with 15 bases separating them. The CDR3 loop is CASSLEWVGRGETQYF. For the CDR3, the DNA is TGTGCCAGCAGCTTAGAGTGGGTGGGGCGCGGAGAGACCCAGTACTTC.

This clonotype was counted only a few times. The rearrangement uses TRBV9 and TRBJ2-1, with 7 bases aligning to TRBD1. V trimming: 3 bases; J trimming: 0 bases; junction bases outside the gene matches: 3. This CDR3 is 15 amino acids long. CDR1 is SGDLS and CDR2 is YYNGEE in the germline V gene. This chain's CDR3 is CASSAGQNSYNEQFF. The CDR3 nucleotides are TGTGCCAGCAGCGCGGGACAGAACTCCTACAATGAGCAGTTCTTC.

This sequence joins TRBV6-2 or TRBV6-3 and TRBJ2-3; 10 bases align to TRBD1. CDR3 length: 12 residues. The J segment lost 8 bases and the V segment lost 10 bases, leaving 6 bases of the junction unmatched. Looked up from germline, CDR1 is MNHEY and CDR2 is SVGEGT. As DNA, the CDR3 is TGTGCCACCATGACAGGGGGCTCTACGCAGTATTTT. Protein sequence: CATMTGGSTQYF.

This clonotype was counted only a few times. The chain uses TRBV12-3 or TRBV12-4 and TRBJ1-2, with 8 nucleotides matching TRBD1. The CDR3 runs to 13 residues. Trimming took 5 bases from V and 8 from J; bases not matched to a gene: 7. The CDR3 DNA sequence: TGTGCCAGCAGTCCCAGGACAGGGAGGGGCTACACCTTC. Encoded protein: CASSPRTGRGYTF.

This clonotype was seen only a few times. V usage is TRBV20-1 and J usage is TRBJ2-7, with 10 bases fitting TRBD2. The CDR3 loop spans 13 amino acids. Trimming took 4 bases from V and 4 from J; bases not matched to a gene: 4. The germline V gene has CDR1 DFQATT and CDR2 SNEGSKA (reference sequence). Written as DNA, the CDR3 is TGCAGTGCTATAGCGGGAGGAATATACGAGCAGTACTTC. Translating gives CSAIAGGIYEQYF.

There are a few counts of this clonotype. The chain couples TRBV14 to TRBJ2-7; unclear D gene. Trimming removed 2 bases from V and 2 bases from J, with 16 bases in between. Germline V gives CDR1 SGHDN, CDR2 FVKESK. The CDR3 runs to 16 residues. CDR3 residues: CASSQSHRWRTYEQYF. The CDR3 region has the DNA TGTGCCAGCAGCCAATCTCATCGATGGCGTACCTACGAGCAGTACTTC.

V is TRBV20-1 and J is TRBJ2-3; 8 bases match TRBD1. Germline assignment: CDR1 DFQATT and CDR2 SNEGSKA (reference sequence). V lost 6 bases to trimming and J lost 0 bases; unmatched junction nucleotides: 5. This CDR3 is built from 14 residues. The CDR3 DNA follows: TGCAGTGCGACAGGACAGGGCAGCACAGATACGCAGTATTTT. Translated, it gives CSATGQGSTDTQYF.

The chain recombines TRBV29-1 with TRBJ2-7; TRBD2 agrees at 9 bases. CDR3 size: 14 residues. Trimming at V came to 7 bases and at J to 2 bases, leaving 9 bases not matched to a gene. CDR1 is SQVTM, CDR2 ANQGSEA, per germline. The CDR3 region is CSAKSGRPPYEQYF. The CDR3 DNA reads TGCAGCGCAAAGAGCGGGAGGCCCCCCTACGAGCAGTACTTC.

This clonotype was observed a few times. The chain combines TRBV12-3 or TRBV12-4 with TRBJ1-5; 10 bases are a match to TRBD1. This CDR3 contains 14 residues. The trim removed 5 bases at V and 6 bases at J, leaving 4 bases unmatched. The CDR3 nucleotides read TGTGCCAGCAGTGACAGGGGGCAAGGTCAGCCCCAGCATTTT. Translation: CASSDRGQGQPQHF.

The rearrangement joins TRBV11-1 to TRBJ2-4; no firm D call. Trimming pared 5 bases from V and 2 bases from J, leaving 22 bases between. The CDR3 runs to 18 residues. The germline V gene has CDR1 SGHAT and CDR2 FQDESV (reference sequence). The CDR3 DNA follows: TGTGCCAGCAGCCCCGATGGTAGCCTCCCTAGGTCCAAAAACATTCAGTACTTC. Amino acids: CASSPDGSLPRSKNIQYF.

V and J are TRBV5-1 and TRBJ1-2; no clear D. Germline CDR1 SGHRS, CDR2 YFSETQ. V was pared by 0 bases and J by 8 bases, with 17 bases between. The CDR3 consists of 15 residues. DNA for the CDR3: TGCGCCAGCAGCTTGGCCTCCAGGTTCGAACGGGGCTACACCTTC. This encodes CASSLASRFERGYTF.

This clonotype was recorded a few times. The CDR3 is CASSLGFRYNEQFF. CDR3 sequence (DNA): TGTGCCAGCAGCTTAGGGTTTAGATACAATGAGCAGTTCTTC. The chain is built from TRBV11-2 and TRBJ2-1; D unresolved. CDR3 length: 14 residues. CDR1 and CDR2 (germline): SGHAT, FQNNGV. Trimming left V 1 base short and J 4 bases short, with 8 bases between.

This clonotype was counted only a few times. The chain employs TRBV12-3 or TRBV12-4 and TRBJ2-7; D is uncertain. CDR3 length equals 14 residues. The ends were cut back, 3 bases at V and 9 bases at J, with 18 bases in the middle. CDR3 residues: CASSFGGSLRGQYF. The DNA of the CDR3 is TGTGCCAGCAGTTTCGGCGGAAGCCTCCGCGGGCAGTACTTC.

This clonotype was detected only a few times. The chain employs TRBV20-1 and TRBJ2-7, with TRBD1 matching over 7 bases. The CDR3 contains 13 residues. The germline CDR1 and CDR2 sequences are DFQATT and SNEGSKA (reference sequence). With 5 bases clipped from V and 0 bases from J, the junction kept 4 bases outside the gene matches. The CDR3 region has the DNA TGCAGTGCTGACGGACAGGCCTCCTACGAGCAGTACTTC. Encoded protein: CSADGQASYEQYF.

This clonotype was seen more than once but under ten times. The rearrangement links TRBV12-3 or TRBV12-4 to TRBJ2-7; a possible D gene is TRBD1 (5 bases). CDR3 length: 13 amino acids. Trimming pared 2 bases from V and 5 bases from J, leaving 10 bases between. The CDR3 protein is CASSLRSGNEQYF. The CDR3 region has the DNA TGTGCCAGCAGTTTAAGGTCAGGGAACGAGCAGTACTTC.

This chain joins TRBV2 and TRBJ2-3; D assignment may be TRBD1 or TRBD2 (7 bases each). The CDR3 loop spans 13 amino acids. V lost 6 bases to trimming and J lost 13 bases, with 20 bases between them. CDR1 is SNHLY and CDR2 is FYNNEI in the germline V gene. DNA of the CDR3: TGTGCCAGCAGCCAAACCAGGGGGGGTAATGAGTATTTT. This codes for CASSQTRGGNEYF.

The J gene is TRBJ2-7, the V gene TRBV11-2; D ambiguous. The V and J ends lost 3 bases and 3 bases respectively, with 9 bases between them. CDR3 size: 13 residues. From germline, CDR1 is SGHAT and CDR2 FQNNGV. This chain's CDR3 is CASSFRRNYEQYF. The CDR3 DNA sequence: TGTGCCAGCAGCTTTCGGCGAAACTACGAGCAGTACTTC.